This T cell receptor (beta chain) was sequenced for a study of T cell repertoires in aging, cancer and after chemotherapy. CDR3 size: 13 residues. The germline gives CDR1 DFQATT, CDR2 SNEGSKA (reference sequence). Trimming took off 3 bases at V and 10 bases at J, with 16 bases between the two ends. This clonotype turned up a few times. The template was genomic DNA from peripheral blood, not RNA. A mixed TRB-A/B primer pool amplified rearranged TRB by multiplex touch-down PCR. TCRdb processed the multiplex PCR reads anew with MiXCR; each CDR3 protein has one entry. Of some 3,500 distinct CDR3 sequences in the sample, around 26% are singletons; the top ten hold roughly 4%.

The sample comprised blood. This clonotype was sampled from a human donor with a solid tumor. The J gene is TRBJ2-1, the V gene TRBV20-1; D not certain. DNA for the CDR3: TGCAGTGCTAGTTCGTCGGTAACCGAAGAGCAGTTCTTC. It codes for CSASSSVTEEQFF.